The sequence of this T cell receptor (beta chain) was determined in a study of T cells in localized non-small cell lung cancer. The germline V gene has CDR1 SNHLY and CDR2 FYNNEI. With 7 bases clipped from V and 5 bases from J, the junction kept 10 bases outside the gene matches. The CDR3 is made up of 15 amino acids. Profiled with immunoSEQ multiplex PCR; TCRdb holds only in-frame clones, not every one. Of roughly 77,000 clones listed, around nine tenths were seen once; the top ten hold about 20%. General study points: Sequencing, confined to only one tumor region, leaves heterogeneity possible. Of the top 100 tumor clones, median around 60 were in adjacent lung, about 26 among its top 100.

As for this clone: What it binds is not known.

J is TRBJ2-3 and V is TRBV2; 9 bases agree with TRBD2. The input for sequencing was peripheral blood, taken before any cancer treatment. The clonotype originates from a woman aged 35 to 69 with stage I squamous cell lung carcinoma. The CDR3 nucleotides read TGTGCCAGCAAGCTAGCGGGGATCGGGCAAGATACGCAGTATTTT. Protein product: CASKLAGIGQDTQYF.